These 10 T cell receptor beta chains were all obtained from the same sample, sequenced in a study of cytomegalovirus exposure and HLA in healthy donors. This PCR relied on a set of 60 Vbeta primers and 13 Jbeta primers. The table came from immunoSEQ multiplex PCR; TCRdb's copy has only in-frame clones and leaves some out. This table has approximately 44,000 clones, roughly 87% appearing once. Sequenced input: PBMCs. The source is a woman aged 40 to 50 in good health and CMV-seropositive.

The chain links TRBV28 to TRBJ2-3; TRBD2 matches 10 bases. The CDR3 covers 19 residues. Unmatched junction bases numbered 17, after V lost 6 bases and J lost 2 bases. Germline V gene data show CDR1 as MDHEN and CDR2 as SYDVKM. The CDR3 nucleotides read TGTGCCAGCAGCCCGGTTCTAGCGGGAGCTCGCCGCGTCACAGATACGCAGTATTTT. Its translation: CASSPVLAGARRVTDTQYF.

The chain combines TRBV14 with TRBJ2-3; D is perhaps TRBD2 (7 bases). CDR3 size: 16 residues. Trimming pared 3 bases from V and 0 bases from J, leaving 13 bases between. Germline lookup yields CDR1 SGHDN and CDR2 FVKESK. In nucleotides, the CDR3 is TGTGCCAGCAGCCAGAACAGCGGGACAAGCACAGATACGCAGTATTTT. Its translation: CASSQNSGTSTDTQYF.

This chain links TRBV19 with TRBJ2-5; TRBD2 agrees at 8 bases. CDR3 length: 15 residues. The germline V gene encodes CDR1 LNHDA and CDR2 SQIVND (reference sequence). V shed 4 bases and J 2 bases; nucleotides not matched to a gene: 6. Here the CDR3 DNA reads TGTGCCAGTAGTACCCCCGGGGGGGGACAAGAGACCCAGTACTTC. It specifies CASSTPGGGQETQYF.

The chain joins TRBV27 to TRBJ1-1; the D gene is possibly TRBD1 (6 bases). Germline V gene lookup returns CDR1 MNHEY and CDR2 SMNVEV (reference sequence). The CDR3 sequence is 14 residues long. Trimming shortened V by 9 bases and J by 5 bases, and 19 bases separated the two germline ends. The CDR3 sequence: CASRRSGQKTEAFF. CDR3 nucleotide sequence: TGTGCCAGTAGACGATCCGGACAGAAAACTGAAGCTTTCTTT.

The chain recombines TRBV7-9 with TRBJ2-5, with 12 bases that match TRBD2. Per the germline V gene, CDR1 is SEHNR and CDR2 is FQNEAQ (reference sequence). After removal of 5 bases from V and 2 bases from J, the junction contained 3 bases not matched to a gene. The CDR3 contains 15 residues. The CDR3 is CASSAGLAGQETQYF. DNA for the CDR3: TGTGCCAGCAGCGCAGGACTAGCGGGACAAGAGACCCAGTACTTC.

This clone occurred once. The chain is built from TRBV18 and TRBJ2-1; 7 bases agree with TRBD2. CDR3 length: 14 residues. V dropped 3 bases and J dropped 7; count of bases not matched to a gene: 6. Germline V gives CDR1 KGHSH, CDR2 LQKENI. CDR3 nucleotides: TGTGCCAGCTCACCTGAGCGGGAAAGTAATGAGCAGTTCTTC. It is translated as CASSPERESNEQFF. Full variable domain (rest looked up from reference TRBV18 and TRBJ2-1): NAGVMQNPRHLVRRRGQEARLRCSPMKGHSHVYWYRQLPEEGLKFMVYLQKENIIDESGMPKERFSAEFPKEGPSILRIQQVVRGDSAAYFCASSPERESNEQFFGPGTRLTVL.

V and J are TRBV5-1 and TRBJ1-1; D unclear. CDR3 length equals 15 residues. The germline V and J ends were trimmed by 1 base and 4 bases, with 14 bases remaining between them. Per germline, CDR1 SGHRS and CDR2 YFSETQ. The CDR3 reads CASSLYSGSSTEAFF. The CDR3 nucleotides read TGCGCCAGCAGCTTGTATTCGGGGTCAAGCACTGAAGCTTTCTTT.

This chain links TRBV2 with TRBJ2-2; TRBD2 is a possible D gene (6 bases). Germline values: CDR1 SNHLY, CDR2 FYNNEI. CDR3 length: 16 residues. The V gene lost 7 bases and the J gene lost 4 bases, with 19 bases spanning the gap. CDR3 protein: CASTGTSQRGTGELFF. The DNA of the CDR3 is TGTGCCAGCACCGGGACTTCTCAGAGGGGCACCGGGGAGCTGTTTTTT. Full variable domain (missing parts from reference TRBV2 and TRBJ2-2): EPEVTQTPSHQVTQMGQEVILRCVPISNHLYFYWYRQILGQKVEFLVSFYNNEISEKSEIFDDQFSVERPDGSNFTLKIRSTKLEDSAMYFCASTGTSQRGTGELFFGEGSRLTVL.

In its sample, this clone was seen once. The rearrangement links TRBV5-1 to TRBJ1-1; 8 bases line up with TRBD1. Trimming at V came to 4 bases and at J to 1 base, leaving 6 bases not matched to a gene. CDR1 is SGHRS, CDR2 YFSETQ, per germline. The CDR3 spans 15 residues. For the CDR3, the DNA is TGCGCCAGCAGCATACAGGGGGTCGGGAACACTGAAGCTTTCTTT. Residues: CASSIQGVGNTEAFF.

About this clone itself: The junction shows a germline mismatch at one end, possibly a read error. The chain couples TRBV2 to TRBJ2-7, with D possibly TRBD1 on 6 matching bases. Germline lookup yields CDR1 SNHLY and CDR2 FYNNEI. The CDR3 has 12 residues. The CDR3 DNA is TGTGCCAGCAGTGCCGGGACAAAAATCCCCAACTTC. It specifies CASSAGTKIPNF.